These 3 T cell receptor beta chains came from one sample sequenced in a study of blood T cell repertoires in COVID-19. The repertoire was sequenced with immunoSEQ multiplex PCR; TCRdb's copy has only in-frame clones and lacks some. The table lists roughly 260,000 clones, roughly 85% of them singletons. Sequenced input: peripheral blood. The receptors were gathered from a woman younger than 30 with acute or convalescent COVID-19.

The chain employs TRBV14 and TRBJ2-1, with D possibly being TRBD2 (6 bases). Trimming cost V 1 base and J 4 bases, with 14 bases left between them. The CDR3 has 16 residues. Germline CDR1 and CDR2: SGHDN and FVKESK. The CDR3 nucleotides read TGTGCCAGCAGCCAAGTGGCGGGGCATAAATACAATGAGCAGTTCTTC. This codes for CASSQVAGHKYNEQFF.

This clone was observed a handful of times. The chain is built from TRBV27 and TRBJ2-7; the match to TRBD1 covers 10 bases. The CDR3 extends over 15 amino acids. In germline, CDR1 is MNHEY, CDR2 SMNVEV (reference sequence). The trim removed 3 bases at V and 1 base at J, leaving 3 bases unmatched. The CDR3 region is CASSLLGQGSYEQYF. The CDR3 region has the DNA TGTGCCAGCAGTTTGCTGGGACAGGGGTCCTACGAGCAGTACTTC.

This clone was detected only a few times. This chain links TRBV30 with TRBJ1-3; D perhaps matches TRBD1 (5 bases). There are 14 residues in the CDR3. The V end was cut by 5 bases, the J end by 1 base, with 12 bases between. Germline V CDR1 and CDR2: GTSNPN, SVGIG (reference sequence). CDR3 protein: CAWGWGRSGNTIYF. In DNA, the CDR3 is TGTGCCTGGGGTTGGGGGAGGTCTGGAAACACCATATATTTT.